This paragraph covers one T cell receptor beta chain sequence. Antigen specificity is unknown. After removal of 0 bases from V and 3 bases from J, the junction contained 5 bases not matched to a gene. The CDR3 spans 15 residues. Germline lookup yields CDR1 MNHEY and CDR2 SMNVEV (reference sequence). This sample was included in a study of cytomegalovirus exposure and HLA in healthy donors. Findings and limits, study-wide: In presence/absence analyses, roughly uniform sequencing depth across donors was assumed.

The PCR used 60 Vbeta and 13 Jbeta primers. TCRdb's table, derived via immunoSEQ multiplex PCR, lists solely in-frame clones and lacks some. The sample shows roughly 180,000 clones, about 79% of them seen only once. The sequence was collected from a female donor in good health and CMV-seronegative. This sequence joins TRBV27 and TRBJ2-7; 7 bases are shared with TRBD1. The sequencing input was PBMCs. DNA of the CDR3: TGTGCCAGCAGTTTATCGCCAGGGGGAAACTACGAGCAGTACTTC. Translation: CASSLSPGGNYEQYF.